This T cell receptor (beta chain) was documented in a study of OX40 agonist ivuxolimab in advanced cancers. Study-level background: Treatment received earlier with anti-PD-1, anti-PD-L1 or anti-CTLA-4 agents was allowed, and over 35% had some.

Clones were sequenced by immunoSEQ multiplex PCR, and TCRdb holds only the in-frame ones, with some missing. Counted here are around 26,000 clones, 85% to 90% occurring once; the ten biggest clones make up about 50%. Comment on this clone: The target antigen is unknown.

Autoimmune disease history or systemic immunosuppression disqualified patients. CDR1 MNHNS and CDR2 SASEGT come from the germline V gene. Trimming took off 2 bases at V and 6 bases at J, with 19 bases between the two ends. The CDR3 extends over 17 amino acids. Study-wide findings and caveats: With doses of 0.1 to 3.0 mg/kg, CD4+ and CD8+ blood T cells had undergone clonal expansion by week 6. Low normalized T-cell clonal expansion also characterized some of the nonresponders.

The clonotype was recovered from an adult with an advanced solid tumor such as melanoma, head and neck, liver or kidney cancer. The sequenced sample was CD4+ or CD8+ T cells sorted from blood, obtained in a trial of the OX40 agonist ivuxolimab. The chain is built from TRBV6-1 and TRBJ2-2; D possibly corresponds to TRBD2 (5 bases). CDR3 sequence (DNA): TGTGCCAGCAGTGAACGTCCCCTAGACTACCTCCCCGGGGAGCTGTTTTTT. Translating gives CASSERPLDYLPGELFF.